Listed here are 29 T cell receptor beta chains from one sample, sequenced in a study of blood T cell repertoires in COVID-19. Method: immunoSEQ multiplex PCR; TCRdb's copy keeps in-frame clones and lacks some. Of 100,000 to 150,000 clones in the sample, 80% to 90% were seen once. The sequenced sample was peripheral blood. The receptor set was obtained from a man aged 65-85 years who had recovered from COVID-19.

V usage is TRBV4-2 and J usage is TRBJ1-1; 7 nucleotides line up with TRBD1. This CDR3 region has 15 residues. Germline V gene lookup returns CDR1 LGHNA and CDR2 YNFKEQ. After removal of 1 base from V and 5 bases from J, the junction contained 7 bases not matched to a gene. CDR3 protein: CASSQGQGRGTEAFF. DNA of the CDR3: TGTGCCAGCAGCCAAGGACAGGGAAGGGGGACTGAAGCTTTCTTT.

The chain joins TRBV5-5 to TRBJ2-7; TRBD2 aligns across 9 bases. This CDR3 has 16 amino acids. J gave up 0 bases and V 2 bases, and 6 bases lay outside the gene matches. Germline CDR1 SGHKS, CDR2 YYEKEE (reference sequence). CDR3 in DNA: TGTGCCAGCAGCTTTACCAGGACTAGCGTCTCCTACGAGCAGTACTTC. As protein: CASSFTRTSVSYEQYF.

This clone was picked up a small number of times. The genes are TRBV7-9 and TRBJ2-5; D remains ambiguous. The germline V gene encodes CDR1 SEHNR and CDR2 FQNEAQ (reference sequence). Trimming shortened V by 4 bases and J by 0 bases, and 9 bases separated the two germline ends. The CDR3 is 14 residues long. This chain's CDR3 is CASSSLRDQETQYF. As DNA, the CDR3 is TGTGCCAGCAGCTCTTTACGGGACCAAGAGACCCAGTACTTC.

This chain connects TRBV27 to TRBJ2-3; the D gene is possibly TRBD2 (5 bases). Germline-derived CDR1 and CDR2 are MNHEY and SMNVEV (reference sequence). This CDR3 has 14 amino acids. V was shortened by 5 bases and J by 4 bases, with 13 bases between the two germline ends. The CDR3 region is CASSPTLASDTQYF. DNA for the CDR3: TGTGCCAGCAGTCCCACTCTAGCCTCAGATACGCAGTATTTT.

This clone was detected once. The rearrangement links TRBV2 to TRBJ1-6, with D unresolved. Germline CDR1 and CDR2: SNHLY and FYNNEI. CDR3 length: 14 amino acids. V was trimmed by 4 bases and J by 3 bases, leaving 7 bases between them. CDR3 bases: TGTGCCAGCAGTGTTGTCGGCTATAATTCACCCCTCCACTTT. As protein: CASSVVGYNSPLHF. The variable domain in full, with the rest retrieved from reference TRBV2 and TRBJ1-6, is EPEVTQTPSHQVTQMGQEVILRCVPISNHLYFYWYRQILGQKVEFLVSFYNNEISEKSEIFDDQFSVERPDGSNFTLKIRSTKLEDSAMYFCASSVVGYNSPLHFGNGTRLTVT.

This clone was observed a few times. The genes are TRBV2 and TRBJ1-5, with D possibly matching TRBD1 (5 bases). The length of the CDR3 is 14 residues. V was clipped by 5 bases and J by 5 bases, with 13 bases between them. Germline loops: CDR1 SNHLY, CDR2 FYNNEI. This chain's CDR3 is CASSPQGLDQPQHF. The CDR3 DNA follows: TGTGCCAGCAGTCCTCAGGGTCTGGATCAGCCCCAGCATTTT.

V gene TRBV27 combines with J gene TRBJ2-7, with TRBD2 matching 7 bases. Trimming cost V 3 bases and J 4 bases; bases outside gene matches: 9. Germline lookup yields CDR1 MNHEY and CDR2 SMNVEV (reference sequence). The length of the CDR3 is 15 residues. Here the CDR3 reads CASSFRGEAVYEQYF. Here the CDR3 DNA reads TGTGCCAGCAGTTTCCGGGGGGAGGCGGTGTACGAGCAGTACTTC.

The rearrangement links TRBV5-1 to TRBJ1-1; TRBD1 is a possible D gene (6 bases). Germline V gene lookup returns CDR1 SGHRS and CDR2 YFSETQ. The V end was cut by 4 bases, the J end by 1 base, with 17 bases between. This CDR3 spans 16 amino acids. CDR3 amino acids: CASSLGSGGGNTEAFF. CDR3 bases: TGCGCCAGCAGCCTGGGAAGCGGGGGCGGGAACACTGAAGCTTTCTTT.

This clone was counted between two and nine times. This chain connects TRBV19 to TRBJ1-2; 10 bases are a match to TRBD1. V dropped 7 bases and J dropped 8; count of bases not matched to a gene: 7. The CDR3 is 13 amino acids. CDR1 LNHDA and CDR2 SQIVND come from the germline V gene (reference sequence). The CDR3 DNA follows: TGTGCCAGTACTGGGACAGGGGTCGAAGGCTACACCTTC. Encoded protein: CASTGTGVEGYTF.

V usage is TRBV15 and J usage is TRBJ2-3; 7 bases are shared with TRBD2. Germline loops: CDR1 LNHNV, CDR2 YYDKDF (reference sequence). With V trimmed by 0 bases and J by 4 bases, 4 bases remained unmatched. The CDR3 has 15 residues. This CDR3 reads CATSREGGGADTQYF. DNA for the CDR3: TGTGCCACCAGCAGAGAGGGGGGAGGGGCAGATACGCAGTATTTT. The full variable domain, in which reference TRBV15 and TRBJ2-3 provide the parts outside the CDR3, is DAMVIQNPRYQVTQFGKPVTLSCSQTLNHNVMYWYQQKSSQAPKLLFHYYDKDFNNEADTPDNFQSRRPNTSFCFLDIRSPGLGDTAMYLCATSREGGGADTQYFGPGTRLTVL.

The chain has TRBV2 and TRBJ1-2; D is possibly TRBD1 (5 bases). The CDR3 runs 15 residues. V was trimmed by 2 bases and J by 4 bases, leaving 14 bases between them. Germline CDR1 SNHLY, CDR2 FYNNEI. The CDR3 coding sequence is TGTGCCAGCAGTGAACAGGCAGGGTCCTCCTATGGCTACACCTTC. Protein sequence: CASSEQAGSSYGYTF.

V gene TRBV5-4 combines with J gene TRBJ2-3, with D perhaps TRBD1 (6 bases). The germline CDR1 and CDR2 sequences are SGHNT and YYREEE (reference sequence). The CDR3 spans 13 residues. V lost 0 bases and J 6 bases, leaving 8 bases between the germline ends. CDR3 in DNA: TGTGCCAGCAGCTTGGACAGGGATGATACGCAGTATTTT. Protein sequence: CASSLDRDDTQYF. Full variable domain (remainder filled in from reference TRBV5-4 and TRBJ2-3): ETGVTQSPTHLIKTRGQQVTLRCSSQSGHNTVSWYQQALGQGPQFIFQYYREEENGRGNFPPRFSGLQFPNYSSELNVNALELDDSALYLCASSLDRDDTQYFGPGTRLTVL.

The rearrangement links TRBV11-2 to TRBJ2-7, with TRBD2 matching 8 bases. This CDR3 has 15 residues. Per the germline V gene, CDR1 is SGHAT and CDR2 is FQNNGV. The J segment lost 2 bases and the V segment lost 5 bases, leaving 8 bases of the junction unmatched. The CDR3 DNA reads as TGTGCCAGCAGCAGCCTAAAGCGGGAGACCTACGAGCAGTACTTC. Translated: CASSSLKRETYEQYF.

This chain joins TRBV28 and TRBJ2-3, with 8 nucleotides matching TRBD2. In germline, CDR1 is MDHEN, CDR2 SYDVKM. This CDR3 comprises 18 residues. Trimming cost V 3 bases and J 1 base; bases outside gene matches: 12. CDR3 sequence reads: CASSLWTWAGGGTDTQYF. CDR3 nucleotides: TGTGCCAGCAGTTTGTGGACCTGGGCGGGAGGTGGCACAGATACGCAGTATTTT.

This clone was detected only once. The V call is TRBV6-5, the J call TRBJ2-7; TRBD2 matches at 9 bases. The CDR3 runs 15 residues. Germline V gene lookup returns CDR1 MNHEY and CDR2 SVGAGI. The ends lost 7 bases at V and 4 bases at J; junction bases unmatched: 11. The CDR3 DNA reads as TGTGCCAGCACCCCCTTAGGTAGCGGGAGTTACGAGCAGTACTTC. Protein: CASTPLGSGSYEQYF.

The V call is TRBV7-9, the J call TRBJ1-3; TRBD1 matches 12 bases. CDR3 length: 17 amino acids. Germline V gene sequence: CDR1 SEHNR, CDR2 FQNEAQ (reference sequence). V trimming: 5 bases; J trimming: 2 bases; junction bases outside the gene matches: 7. CDR3 sequence reads: CASSPLGQGAAGNTIYF. The CDR3 bases are TGTGCCAGCAGCCCCTTGGGACAGGGGGCTGCTGGAAACACCATATATTTT.

The chain carries TRBV7-2 and TRBJ2-1, with 8 positions matching TRBD1. The junction had 6 bases not matched to a gene; V was cut back by 5 bases and J by 0 bases. CDR3 length equals 16 residues. Germline lookup yields CDR1 SGHTA and CDR2 FQGNSA. DNA for the CDR3: TGTGCCAGCAGCCGGGACAGGCAAAGCTCCTACAATGAGCAGTTCTTC. Protein: CASSRDRQSSYNEQFF.

The table lists this clone with many counts. The V and J genes are TRBV20-1 and TRBJ2-3; D is possibly TRBD2 (7 bases). CDR3 length: 16 amino acids. The V gene's germline CDR1 is DFQATT and CDR2 SNEGSKA (reference sequence). The germline V and J ends were trimmed by 3 bases and 6 bases, with 22 bases remaining between them. CDR3 in DNA: TGCAGTGCTAGTGGGAGCGCGGGGGCGGAGAGGGATACGCAGTATTTT. Amino acid sequence: CSASGSAGAERDTQYF.

The chain joins TRBV4-1 to TRBJ2-2; 8 bases line up with TRBD1. Germline lookup yields CDR1 MGHRA and CDR2 YSYEKL. The V and J ends lost 1 base and 6 bases, in that order; junction bases with no gene match: 4. The length of the CDR3 is 15 residues. CDR3 residues: CASSQVQGAPGELFF. CDR3 sequence (DNA): TGCGCCAGCAGCCAAGTTCAGGGGGCGCCCGGGGAGCTGTTTTTT.

This clone has only one observation. V and J are TRBV3-1 (or the pseudogene TRBV3-2) and TRBJ2-7; 10 nucleotides match TRBD1. CDR3 length: 14 amino acids. The V gene's germline CDR1 is LGHDT and CDR2 YNNKEL (reference sequence). The junction had 6 bases not matched to a gene; V was cut back by 4 bases and J by 6 bases. The CDR3 is CASSPVWTGGEQYF. The CDR3 DNA reads TGTGCCAGCAGCCCCGTATGGACAGGGGGCGAGCAGTACTTC.

The chain couples TRBV20-1 to TRBJ1-3; D uncertain. Trimming took 3 bases from V and 0 from J, leaving 12 bases between them. This CDR3 comprises 15 residues. Per the germline V gene, CDR1 is DFQATT and CDR2 is SNEGSKA (reference sequence). The CDR3 region has the DNA TGCAGTGCTAGTGCGGGTCCGAACTCTGGAAACACCATATATTTT. As protein: CSASAGPNSGNTIYF.

This clone was detected only once. The chain is built from TRBV6-2 or TRBV6-3 and TRBJ2-3; 9 bases are shared with TRBD2. The CDR3 has 19 residues. Germline lookup yields CDR1 MNHEY and CDR2 SVGEGT. V lost 7 bases to trimming and J lost 4 bases; unmatched junction nucleotides: 21. CDR3 protein: CASTPPGAWTSAGPDTQYF. As DNA, the CDR3 is TGTGCCAGCACCCCCCCGGGGGCCTGGACTAGCGCGGGGCCAGATACGCAGTATTTT.

The chain has TRBV6-1 and TRBJ1-2, with 7 bases matching TRBD1. The V and J ends lost 0 bases and 4 bases, in that order; junction bases with no gene match: 11. Germline assignment: CDR1 MNHNS and CDR2 SASEGT. The CDR3 covers 17 residues. CDR3 in amino acids: CASSEAGWGQFSYGYTF. The CDR3 coding sequence is TGTGCCAGCAGTGAAGCAGGCTGGGGACAGTTTTCCTATGGCTACACCTTC.

V usage is TRBV7-2 and J usage is TRBJ2-2, with D possibly matching TRBD1 (6 bases). Germline CDR1 is SGHTA and CDR2 is FQGNSA. This CDR3 region has 13 residues. Trimming stripped 5 bases from V and 5 bases from J, with 9 bases between. Written as DNA, the CDR3 is TGTGCCAGCAGCCCCGGGACAACCGGGGAGCTGTTTTTT. This sequence encodes CASSPGTTGELFF.

This clone appeared once. The CDR3 DNA is TGTGCCAGCAGCCCGGGGCCAGGGGCCTACGAGCAGTACTTC. It is translated as CASSPGPGAYEQYF. The chain has TRBV11-2 and TRBJ2-7, with a possible D match to TRBD1 (6 bases). The CDR3 has 14 residues. The V gene lost 5 bases and the J gene lost 2 bases, with 13 bases spanning the gap. The germline gives CDR1 SGHAT, CDR2 FQNNGV.

The genes are TRBV4-2 and TRBJ2-6; 7 bases fit TRBD1. The CDR3 totals 18 residues. Germline CDR1 and CDR2: LGHNA and YNFKEQ. V trimming: 5 bases; J trimming: 0 bases; junction bases outside the gene matches: 10. For the CDR3, the DNA is TGTGCCAGCAGCTATACAGGGGCCACGAGCTCTGGGGCCAACGTCCTGACTTTC. Translation gives CASSYTGATSSGANVLTF.

This clone appeared a single time. CDR3 sequence reads: CASSQTGAVAEGYTF. CDR3 in DNA: TGTGCCAGCAGCCAAACAGGGGCGGTAGCAGAAGGCTACACCTTC. This chain links TRBV6-6 with TRBJ1-2, with TRBD1 identical over 7 bases. V lost 6 bases and J lost 8; bases outside the gene matches: 15. Germline assignment: CDR1 MNHNY and CDR2 SVGAGI (reference sequence). This CDR3 contains 15 residues.

The CDR3 sequence: CASDPGGATNEQFF. As DNA, the CDR3 is TGTGCCAGTGACCCGGGAGGGGCTACGAATGAGCAGTTCTTC. V and J are TRBV6-5 and TRBJ2-1, with 8 bases lining up with TRBD2. Unmatched junction bases numbered 11, after V lost 9 bases and J lost 7 bases. Germline CDR1 and CDR2: MNHEY and SVGAGI. The CDR3 covers 14 residues.

The V and J genes are TRBV29-1 and TRBJ1-3, with D possibly matching TRBD1 (6 bases). V was clipped by 4 bases and J by 2 bases, with 6 bases between them. CDR1 is SQVTM and CDR2 is ANQGSEA in the germline V gene. The CDR3 covers 12 residues. CDR3 amino acids: CSVGTAGNTIYF. For the CDR3, the DNA is TGCAGCGTTGGGACAGCTGGAAACACCATATATTTT.